The TCR beta chain described here comes from a study of cytomegalovirus exposure and HLA in healthy donors. Study overall: From about 180 million T cells, an earlier analysis saw approximately 110 million unique TCR beta sequences. Study results and limitations: Within a later analysis, the majority of CMV-associated TCR beta chains appeared HLA-restricted. The classifier reportedly diagnosed cytomegalovirus status with high specificity and sensitivity. Most sequenced TCRs were rare (though some public TCRs occurred in many donors).

Points on this clone: As yet, its antigen is unknown.

PCR used 60 Vbeta primers and 13 Jbeta primers. The protocol was immunoSEQ multiplex PCR, while the TCRdb copy is restricted to in-frame clones and leaves out a portion. The sample lists over 150,000 clones; roughly 80% were seen once. Unmatched junction bases numbered 12, after V lost 5 bases and J lost 4 bases. Per germline, CDR1 MNHEY and CDR2 SMNVEV (reference sequence). The CDR3 covers 16 residues. The receptor's source is a woman in her twenties or thirties in good health and CMV-seropositive. This chain connects TRBV27 to TRBJ1-2, with TRBD1 matching over 8 bases. Sequencing was performed on PBMCs. CDR3 coding DNA: TGTGCCAGCAGTACGAAAACGCAGGGGGCCTTCTATGGCTACACCTTC. Its translation is CASSTKTQGAFYGYTF.